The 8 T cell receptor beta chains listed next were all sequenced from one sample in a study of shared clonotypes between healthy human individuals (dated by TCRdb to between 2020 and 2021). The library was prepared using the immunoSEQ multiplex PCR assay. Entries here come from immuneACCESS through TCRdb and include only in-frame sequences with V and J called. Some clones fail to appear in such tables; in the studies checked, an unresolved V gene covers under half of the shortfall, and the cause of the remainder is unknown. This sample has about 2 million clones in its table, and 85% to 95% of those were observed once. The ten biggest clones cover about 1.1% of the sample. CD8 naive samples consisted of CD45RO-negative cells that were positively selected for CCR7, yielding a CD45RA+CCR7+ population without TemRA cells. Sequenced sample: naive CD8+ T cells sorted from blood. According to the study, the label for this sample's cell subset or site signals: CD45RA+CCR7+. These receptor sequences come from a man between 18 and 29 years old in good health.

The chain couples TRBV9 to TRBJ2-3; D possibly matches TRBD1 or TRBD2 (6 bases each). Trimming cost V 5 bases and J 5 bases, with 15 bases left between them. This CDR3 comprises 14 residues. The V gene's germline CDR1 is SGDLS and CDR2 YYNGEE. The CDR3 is CASRRDTNEDTQYF. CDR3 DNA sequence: TGTGCCAGCAGGCGGGACACGAACGAAGATACGCAGTATTTT.

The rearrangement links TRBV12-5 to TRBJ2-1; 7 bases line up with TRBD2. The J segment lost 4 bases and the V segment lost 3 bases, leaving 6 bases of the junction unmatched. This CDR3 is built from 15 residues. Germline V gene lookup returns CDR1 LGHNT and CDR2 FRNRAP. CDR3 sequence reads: CASGFQGGDYNEQFF. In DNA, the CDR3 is TGTGCTAGTGGTTTTCAGGGAGGGGATTACAATGAGCAGTTCTTC.

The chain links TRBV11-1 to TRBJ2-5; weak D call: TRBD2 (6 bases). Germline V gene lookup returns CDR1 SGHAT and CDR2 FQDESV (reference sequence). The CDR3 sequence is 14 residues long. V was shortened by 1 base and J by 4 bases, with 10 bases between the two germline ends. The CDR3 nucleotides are TGTGCCAGCAGCTTAGGACGGGAGATAGAGACCCAGTACTTC. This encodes CASSLGREIETQYF. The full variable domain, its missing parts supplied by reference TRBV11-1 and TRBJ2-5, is EAEVAQSPRYKITEKSQAVAFWCDPISGHATLYWYRQILGQGPELLVQFQDESVVDDSQLPKDRFSAERLKGVDSTLKIQPAELGDSAMYLCASSLGREIETQYFGPGTRLLVL.

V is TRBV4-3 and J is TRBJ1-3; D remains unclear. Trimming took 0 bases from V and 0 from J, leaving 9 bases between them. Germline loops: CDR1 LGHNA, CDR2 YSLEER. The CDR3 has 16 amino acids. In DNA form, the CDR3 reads TGCGCCAGCAGCCAAGAGTTAGCGGACTCTGGAAACACCATATATTTT. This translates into CASSQELADSGNTIYF.

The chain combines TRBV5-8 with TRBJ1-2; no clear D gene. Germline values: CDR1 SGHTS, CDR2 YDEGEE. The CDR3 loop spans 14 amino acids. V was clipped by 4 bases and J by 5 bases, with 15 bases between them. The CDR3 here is CASSLTETSYGYTF. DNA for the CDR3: TGTGCCAGCAGCCTTACCGAGACATCGTATGGCTACACCTTC.

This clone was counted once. DNA of the CDR3: TGCGCCAGCCATCTAGCGCCCACCGGGGAGCTGTTTTTT. Its translation is CASHLAPTGELFF. The chain has TRBV5-1 and TRBJ2-2, with D tentatively TRBD2 (6 bases). The CDR3 runs 13 residues. The germline CDR1 and CDR2 sequences are SGHRS and YFSETQ. V shed 7 bases and J shed 4 bases, with 11 bases lying between them. The whole variable domain, remainder taken from reference TRBV5-1 and TRBJ2-2, is KAGVTQTPRYLIKTRGQQVTLSCSPISGHRSVSWYQQTPGQGLQFLFEYFSETQRNKGNFPGRFSGRQFSNSRSEMNVSTLELGDSALYLCASHLAPTGELFFGEGSRLTVL.

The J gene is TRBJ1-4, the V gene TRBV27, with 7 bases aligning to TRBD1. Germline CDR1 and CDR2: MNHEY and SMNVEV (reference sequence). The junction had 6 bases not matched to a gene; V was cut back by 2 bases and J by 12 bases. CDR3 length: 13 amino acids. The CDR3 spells CASSLGYRGELFF. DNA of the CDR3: TGTGCCAGCAGTTTAGGATACAGGGGAGAACTGTTTTTT.

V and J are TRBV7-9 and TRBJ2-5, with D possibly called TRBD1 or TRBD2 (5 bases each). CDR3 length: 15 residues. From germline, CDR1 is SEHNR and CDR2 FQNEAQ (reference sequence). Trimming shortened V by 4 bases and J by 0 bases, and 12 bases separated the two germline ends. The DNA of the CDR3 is TGTGCCAGCAGCTGGGACCCGGACCACCAAGAGACCCAGTACTTC. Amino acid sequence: CASSWDPDHQETQYF.